This entry is about one T cell receptor (beta chain). This sample stems from a study of blood T cell repertoires in COVID-19. Study at large: There were acute and convalescent COVID-19 samples, and they came from the United States, Italy and Spain. In each case, the material was cDNA or gDNA derived from T cells, B-cell-depleted T cells, or PBMCs.

CDR3 length equals 15 residues. The V and J ends lost 2 bases and 8 bases, in that order; junction bases with no gene match: 8. CDR1 SGHNT and CDR2 YYREEE come from the germline V gene (reference sequence). In the authors' workflow: Quantification of nucleated cells was approximated via reference gene primer amplification. Produced via immunoSEQ multiplex PCR; TCRdb's table is partial and in-frame only. V and J calls and clone size follow that table, whereas D and trimming were derived from the DNA. This table has tens of thousands of clones, around 80% appearing once. The sample comprised peripheral blood. The rearrangement links TRBV5-4 to TRBJ1-2; TRBD1 agrees at 11 bases. The sequence was obtained from a human donor in a cohort sampled during active COVID-19. In nucleotides, the CDR3 is TGTGCCAGCAGCTTCGCAGGACAGGGGGCGCGGGGCTACACCTTC. It encodes CASSFAGQGARGYTF.